This T cell receptor (beta chain) comes out of a study of T-cell memory formation after mild COVID-19. One entry per CDR3 protein, called by TCRdb with MiXCR from the 5' RACE reads. The table shows 90,000 to 120,000 distinct CDR3 sequences, with around 10% occurring only once. The V gene's germline CDR1 is SGHKS and CDR2 YYEKEE (reference sequence). The CDR3 runs to 11 residues. The V and J ends lost 7 bases and 7 bases respectively, with 12 bases between them. General observations from the study: Nothing confirmed that second-wave clones peaking on day 37 were specific for SARS-CoV-2. Pre-infection memory showed some responding clones, and this suggested that cross-reactive memory joined. Those CD4+ clones that contracted were mainly in CM and EM (CD8+ ones in EMRA).

Of note for this clonotype: Its antigen is not known.

This TCR came from a man between 18 and 35 years old who had mild COVID-19 (a few samples of this study predate the infection). Cell type and time point are not known. Sequenced: PBMCs or a T cell subset sorted from them (not recorded which). J is TRBJ2-7 and V is TRBV5-5; unclear D gene. The CDR3, as DNA: TGTGCCAGCCACCGAGGTGGGGAGCAGTACTTC. Translation: CASHRGGEQYF.